A selection of T cell receptor beta chains follows, all from one sample in a study of T cell responses to AZD1222 COVID-19 vaccine. Here immunoSEQ multiplex PCR was the method, and the copy in TCRdb shows in-frame clones only, minus some. The sample holds about 140,000 clones, about 90% seen once. The specimen comprised peripheral blood, sampled 28 days after the second dose of the MenACWY control vaccine. These receptors originate from an adult who received the MenACWY meningococcal vaccine as a control. CDR3s leave out the opening cysteine and the closing phenylalanine or tryptophan.

J,V,CDR3
TRBJ1-5,TRBV6-5,ASSYPDLPQH
TRBJ1-2,TRBV6-6,ASSQRGGRGFDYGYT
TRBJ2-5,TRBV24-1,ATSHLASWTGGSETQY
TRBJ2-7,TRBV2,ASSPGGGGSYEQY
TRBJ1-2,TRBV29-1,SVVFGTGRSYT
TRBJ1-1,TRBV4-3,ASSQDNRWVPF
TRBJ2-3,TRBV27,ASTPPGGLNTDTQY
TRBJ2-1,TRBV7-2,ASSFGGGEKNEQF
TRBJ2-7,TRBV12-5,ASGLLTVGEQY
TRBJ1-1,TRBV12-3/TRBV12-4,ASSTQGNTEAF
TRBJ2-7,TRBV5-1,ASSVTGEAYEQY
TRBJ2-2,TRBV4-1,ASSQEGGQGHGGELF
TRBJ2-2,TRBV7-2,ASSWRVAGELF
TRBJ2-1,TRBV6-2/TRBV6-3,ASSYLAGKVRHNEQF
TRBJ1-1,TRBV19,ASSTAVGTEAF
TRBJ2-5,TRBV7-8,ASSLANRETQY
TRBJ1-5,TRBV6-5,ASSSTGDQPQH
TRBJ2-3,TRBV6-1,ASSEALLAGGRRTQY
TRBJ2-7,TRBV11-2,ASSLVKGLAYEQY
TRBJ1-4,TRBV7-9,ASSTRQGSGFANEKLF
TRBJ1-2,TRBV28,ASSLPGDSSGYT
TRBJ2-7,TRBV10-3,AISAGNEQY
TRBJ2-3,TRBV3-1/TRBV3-2,ASRRTNRDTQY
TRBJ1-2,TRBV19,ASSIGPGSGGSGYT
TRBJ1-2,TRBV7-2,ASSNQGARGYT
TRBJ1-1,TRBV5-1,ASSLIQAKGTEAF
TRBJ2-3,TRBV5-1,ASSPGLAGGTDTQY
TRBJ2-3,TRBV28,ASFLSTKGLAGGTDTQY
TRBJ2-1,TRBV10-3,AISEGLAGGRAYNEQF
TRBJ2-7,TRBV29-1,SVGSGGSYEQY
TRBJ1-2,TRBV12-3/TRBV12-4,ASSLQDNYGYT
TRBJ2-7,TRBV10-2,ASSESIGAGANYEQY
TRBJ2-7,TRBV5-5,ASRRGSTYEQY
TRBJ2-7,TRBV28,ASSLTGVSYEQY
TRBJ2-1,TRBV6-5,ATKSGEQF
TRBJ2-5,TRBV4-3,ASSQDRLPQETQY
TRBJ2-3,TRBV4-3,ASSQELERTDTQY
TRBJ1-5,TRBV19,ASSRGLGQPQH
TRBJ1-5,TRBV7-2,ASSLSSGQPQH
TRBJ2-2,TRBV6-5,ASSHPTGARGELF
TRBJ2-7,TRBV19,ASSIGGSSYEQY
TRBJ2-2,TRBV9,ASSEPGQRNTGELF
TRBJ2-7,TRBV3-1/TRBV3-2,ASSLRGGDTYEQY
TRBJ1-5,TRBV7-8,ASSLGGGVRDVLYSNQPQH
TRBJ1-1,TRBV27,ASRAPEGDMNTEAF
TRBJ1-2,TRBV2,ASSLGQPYGYT
TRBJ2-1,TRBV28,ASSEGTGIYNEQF
TRBJ2-3,TRBV6-2/TRBV6-3,ASSYFQSTDTQY
TRBJ1-1,TRBV5-1,ASSRDGTGWNTEAF
TRBJ2-1,TRBV5-1,ASSYRGQGADEQF
TRBJ2-3,TRBV5-6,ASSLGTSGSWGTQY
TRBJ1-6,TRBV11-2,ASSLAVGGGQHNSPLH
TRBJ1-1,TRBV2,ASSEAGSYTEAF
TRBJ2-1,TRBV3-1/TRBV3-2,ASSQEGTGPYNEQF
TRBJ2-3,TRBV25-1,ASNARTGTSTDTQY
TRBJ2-2,TRBV10-1,ATKESGTGELF
TRBJ1-4,TRBV28,ASSSQGVNEKLF